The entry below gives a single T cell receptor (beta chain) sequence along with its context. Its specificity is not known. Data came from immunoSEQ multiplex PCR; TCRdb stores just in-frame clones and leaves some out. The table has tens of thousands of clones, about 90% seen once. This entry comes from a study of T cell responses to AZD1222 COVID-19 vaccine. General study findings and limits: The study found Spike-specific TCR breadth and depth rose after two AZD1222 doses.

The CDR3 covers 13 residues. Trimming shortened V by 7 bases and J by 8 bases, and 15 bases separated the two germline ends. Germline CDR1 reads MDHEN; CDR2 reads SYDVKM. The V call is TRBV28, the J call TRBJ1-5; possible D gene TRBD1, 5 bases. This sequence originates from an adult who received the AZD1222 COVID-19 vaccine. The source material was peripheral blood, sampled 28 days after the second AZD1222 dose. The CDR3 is CASNGDPRKPQHF. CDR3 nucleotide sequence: TGTGCCAGCAACGGGGACCCCAGGAAGCCCCAGCATTTT.